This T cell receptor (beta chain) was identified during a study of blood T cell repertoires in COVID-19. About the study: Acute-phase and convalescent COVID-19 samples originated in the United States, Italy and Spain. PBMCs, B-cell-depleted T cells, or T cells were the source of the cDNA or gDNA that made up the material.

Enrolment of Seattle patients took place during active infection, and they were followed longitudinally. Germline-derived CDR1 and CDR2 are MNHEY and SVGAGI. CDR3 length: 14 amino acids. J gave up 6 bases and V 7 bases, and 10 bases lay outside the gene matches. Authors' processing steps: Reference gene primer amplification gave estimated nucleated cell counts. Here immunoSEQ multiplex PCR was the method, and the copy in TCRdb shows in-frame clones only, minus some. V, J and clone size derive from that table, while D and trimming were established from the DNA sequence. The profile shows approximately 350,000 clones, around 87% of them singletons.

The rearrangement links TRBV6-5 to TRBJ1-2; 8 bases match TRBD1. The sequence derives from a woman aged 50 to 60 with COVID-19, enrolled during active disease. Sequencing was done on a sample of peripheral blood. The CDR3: CASIDGQGSNGYTF. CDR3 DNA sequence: TGTGCCAGCATCGACGGACAGGGAAGCAATGGCTACACCTTC.